These 5 T cell receptor beta chains originate from one sample sequenced in a study of cytomegalovirus exposure and HLA in healthy donors. Primers: 60 Vbeta forward and 13 Jbeta reverse. Generated by immunoSEQ multiplex PCR, the TCRdb table keeps only in-frame clones and is missing some. The data hold around 180,000 clones, with over 70% observed a single time. Sequenced sample: PBMCs. The receptors derive from a man between 40 and 49 years old in good health and CMV-seronegative.

The chain links TRBV7-2 to TRBJ2-4; 7 bases fit TRBD2. The CDR3 has 14 residues. V shed 0 bases and J 6 bases; nucleotides not matched to a gene: 2. Germline V gives CDR1 SGHTA, CDR2 FQGNSA. This chain's CDR3 is CASSLAGGRNIQYF. The CDR3 DNA is TGTGCCAGCAGCTTAGCGGGGGGGAGAAACATTCAGTACTTC.

This clone showed up just once. V gene TRBV6-4 combines with J gene TRBJ1-6; tentatively, D is TRBD1 (5 bases). Trimming cost V 4 bases and J 0 bases, with 7 bases left between them. CDR3 length: 15 amino acids. Germline CDR1 is MRHNA and CDR2 is SNTAGT. The CDR3 here is CASSVQGSYNSPLHF. In DNA form, the CDR3 reads TGTGCCAGCAGTGTCCAGGGCTCCTATAATTCACCCCTCCACTTT.

J is TRBJ2-2 and V is TRBV10-3, with 11 bases identical to TRBD1. Germline V CDR1 and CDR2: ENHRY, SYGVKD. V lost 8 bases, J lost 4 bases, and 9 bases stayed unmatched. This CDR3 comprises 16 residues. CDR3 DNA sequence: TGTGCCATCTCCGGACAGGGGGCGGTTGGCACCGGGGAGCTGTTTTTT. It yields the protein CAISGQGAVGTGELFF.

The chain combines TRBV5-1 with TRBJ2-5, with 15 bases matching TRBD2. CDR1 is SGHRS and CDR2 is YFSETQ in the germline V gene. J was trimmed by 2 bases and V by 4 bases; bases with no gene match: 3. The CDR3 loop spans 16 amino acids. The CDR3 DNA reads as TGCGCCAGCAGCATAGGACTAGCGGGGGGGCAAGAGACCCAGTACTTC. Translated, it gives CASSIGLAGGQETQYF.

The chain recombines TRBV6-5 with TRBJ2-7, with 7 nucleotides matching TRBD2. With V trimmed by 2 bases and J by 1 base, 5 bases remained unmatched. This CDR3 region has 15 residues. Germline V lookup: CDR1 MNHEY, CDR2 SVGAGI. The CDR3: CASSYQRDPSYEQYF. The CDR3 nucleotides are TGTGCCAGCAGTTACCAGCGGGACCCTTCCTACGAGCAGTACTTC.